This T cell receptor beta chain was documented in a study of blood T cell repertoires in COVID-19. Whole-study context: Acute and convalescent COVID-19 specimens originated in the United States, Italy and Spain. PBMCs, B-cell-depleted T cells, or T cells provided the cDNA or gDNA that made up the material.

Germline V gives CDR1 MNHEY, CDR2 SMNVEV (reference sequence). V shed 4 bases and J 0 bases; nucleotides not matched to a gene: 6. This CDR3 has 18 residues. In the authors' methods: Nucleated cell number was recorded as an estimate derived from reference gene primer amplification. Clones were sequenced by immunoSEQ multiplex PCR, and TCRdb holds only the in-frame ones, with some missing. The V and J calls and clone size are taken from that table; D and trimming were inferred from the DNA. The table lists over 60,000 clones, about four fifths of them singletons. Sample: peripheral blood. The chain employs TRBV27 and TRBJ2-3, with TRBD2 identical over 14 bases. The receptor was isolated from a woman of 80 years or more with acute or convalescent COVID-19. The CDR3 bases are TGTGCCAGCAGTTCGGGACTAGCGGGAGCAGCTAGCACAGATACGCAGTATTTT. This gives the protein CASSSGLAGAASTDTQYF.